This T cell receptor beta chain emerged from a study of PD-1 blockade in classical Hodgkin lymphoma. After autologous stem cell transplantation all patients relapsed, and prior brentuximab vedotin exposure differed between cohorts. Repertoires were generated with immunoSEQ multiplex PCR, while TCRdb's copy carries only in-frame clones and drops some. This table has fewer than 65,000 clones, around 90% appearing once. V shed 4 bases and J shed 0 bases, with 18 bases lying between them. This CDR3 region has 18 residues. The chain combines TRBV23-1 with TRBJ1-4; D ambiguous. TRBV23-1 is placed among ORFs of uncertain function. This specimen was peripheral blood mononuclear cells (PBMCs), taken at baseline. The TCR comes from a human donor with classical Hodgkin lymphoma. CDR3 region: CASSPPTKTRPTNEKLFF. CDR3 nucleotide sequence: TGCGCCAGCAGTCCGCCGACAAAAACGAGACCAACTAATGAAAAACTGTTTTTT.